The next 32 T cell receptor beta chains were all read from a single sample in a study of regulatory T cells in long-lasting Graves disease. Researchers made TCR beta libraries by using iRepertoire HTBI primers and running Arm-PCR on CDR3 regions. MiXCR was run by TCRdb on the multiplex PCR reads, yielding one entry per CDR3 protein. The sample gives 400,000 to 500,000 distinct CDR3 sequences, about 20% of which show up once; around 13% is in the top ten. Time point described: persistent/refractory GD, antithyroid drugs over 5 years with positive TRAb. Generation of the TCR library employed RNA extracted from PBMCs. The input for sequencing was peripheral blood mononuclear cells (PBMCs), taken when the disease was refractory, from a patient treated with antithyroid drugs. The origin of the receptors is a female donor with Graves disease.

The chain joins TRBV20-1 to TRBJ2-2; tentative D call: TRBD1 (6 bases). There are 13 residues in the CDR3. V was trimmed by 5 bases and J by 2 bases, leaving 9 bases between them. CDR1 is DFQATT, CDR2 SNEGSKA, per germline (reference sequence). The CDR3 is CSALGANTGELFF. Written as DNA, the CDR3 is TGCAGTGCTCTGGGGGCTAACACCGGGGAGCTGTTTTTT.

This sequence joins TRBV19 and TRBJ1-1; tentatively, D is TRBD1 (5 bases). This CDR3 region has 16 residues. Per the germline V gene, CDR1 is LNHDA and CDR2 is SQIVND (reference sequence). V lost 3 bases to trimming and J lost 5 bases, with 19 bases between them. The CDR3 is CASSIRSRGRVTEAFF. The DNA for the CDR3 is TGTGCCAGTAGTATCCGGAGTCGGGGGAGGGTTACTGAAGCTTTCTTT.

The gene calls are TRBV7-6 and TRBJ2-2; D is ambiguous. Looked up from germline, CDR1 is SGHVS and CDR2 is FNYEAQ. This CDR3 comprises 13 residues. V gave up 3 bases and J gave up 7 bases, with 9 bases separating them. The CDR3 coding sequence is TGTGCCAGCAGCTTTGACCGCTTCGGGGAGCTGTTTTTT. It translates to CASSFDRFGELFF.

The V and J genes are TRBV29-1 and TRBJ1-4; 7 bases are shared with TRBD1. The length of the CDR3 is 14 residues. Germline assignment: CDR1 SQVTM and CDR2 ANQGSEA. J gave up 3 bases and V 0 bases, and 1 base lay outside the gene matches. In DNA form, the CDR3 reads TGCAGCGTTGAAGACGGACAGGCTAATGAAAAACTGTTTTTT. Translation gives CSVEDGQANEKLFF.

This clonotype showed up just a few times. The chain links TRBV25-1 to TRBJ1-5; no clear D. The germline V and J ends were trimmed by 8 bases and 7 bases, with 18 bases remaining between them. The germline V gene encodes CDR1 MGHDK and CDR2 SYGVNS. CDR3 size: 14 residues. The CDR3 coding sequence is TGTGCCAGCGTCCCAAGAGGGCGCACCCAGCCCCAGCATTTT. It yields the protein CASVPRGRTQPQHF.

This rearrangement joins TRBV12-3 or TRBV12-4 to TRBJ2-5; TRBD1 aligns across 7 bases. The CDR3 length is 15 residues. The V gene end was trimmed by 2 bases and the J gene end by 3 bases; junction bases not matched to a gene: 6. The CDR3: CASSLRQGGKETQYF. CDR3 DNA: TGTGCCAGCAGTTTAAGACAGGGTGGGAAAGAGACCCAGTACTTC.

The CDR3 sequence is CSARDRGYGDSPLHF. The CDR3 nucleotides are TGCAGTGCTAGAGATCGGGGTTATGGGGATTCACCCCTCCACTTT. The rearrangement links TRBV20-1 to TRBJ1-6; D call uncertain. The CDR3 totals 15 residues. Germline V CDR1 and CDR2: DFQATT, SNEGSKA (reference sequence). V was pared by 0 bases and J by 8 bases, with 14 bases between.

This chain uses TRBV9 with TRBJ1-1; D perhaps matches TRBD1 (6 bases). The ends were cut back, 3 bases at V and 0 bases at J, with 12 bases in the middle. The CDR3 is 15 amino acids. Per the germline V gene, CDR1 is SGDLS and CDR2 is YYNGEE. The CDR3 reads CASSGQTGMNTEAFF. For the CDR3, the DNA is TGTGCCAGCAGCGGGCAGACAGGTATGAACACTGAAGCTTTCTTT.

This clonotype was counted ten times or more. The J gene is TRBJ2-2, the V gene TRBV7-8, with 11 bases identical to TRBD2. CDR3 size: 18 residues. Per germline, CDR1 SGHVS and CDR2 FQNEAQ. J lost 5 bases, V lost 1 base, and 9 bases had no gene match. CDR3 loop: CASSLVRLAGGRTGELFF. Written as DNA, the CDR3 is TGTGCCAGCAGCTTAGTTCGGCTAGCGGGAGGAAGAACCGGGGAGCTGTTTTTT.

This chain joins TRBV2 and TRBJ2-3; 12 positions match TRBD2. V shed 2 bases and J 2 bases; nucleotides not matched to a gene: 5. Germline CDR1 is SNHLY and CDR2 is FYNNEI. The CDR3 has 17 residues. CDR3: CASSEPWTSGATDTQYF. The CDR3 DNA sequence: TGTGCCAGCAGTGAACCCTGGACTAGCGGGGCCACAGATACGCAGTATTTT.

In this sample, this clonotype turned up a few times. The chain joins TRBV20-1 to TRBJ1-1; D is perhaps TRBD1 (5 bases). CDR1 is DFQATT and CDR2 is SNEGSKA in the germline V gene (reference sequence). The CDR3 loop spans 13 amino acids. V lost 7 bases and J lost 1, with 13 bases in between. The CDR3: CSERGLTNTEAFF. DNA for the CDR3: TGCAGTGAAAGGGGCCTTACGAACACTGAAGCTTTCTTT.

The table lists this clonotype with many counts. The J gene is TRBJ2-7, the V gene TRBV7-2, with D uncertain. The ends were cut back, 5 bases at V and 2 bases at J, with 7 bases in the middle. This CDR3 is built from 12 residues. The germline CDR1 and CDR2 sequences are SGHTA and FQGNSA. The CDR3: CASSPPAYEQYF. CDR3 in DNA: TGTGCCAGCAGCCCACCCGCCTACGAGCAGTACTTC.

This clonotype appeared a few times. The V and J genes are TRBV30 and TRBJ2-4, with 8 nucleotides matching TRBD1. The CDR3 consists of 16 residues. Germline V gene sequence: CDR1 GTSNPN, CDR2 SVGIG (reference sequence). The junction had 9 bases not matched to a gene; V was cut back by 4 bases and J by 1 base. This CDR3 is CAWTDRGKWAKNIQYF. The CDR3 DNA reads as TGTGCCTGGACCGACAGGGGTAAATGGGCCAAAAACATTCAGTACTTC.

The rearrangement joins TRBV11-2 to TRBJ1-2, with D perhaps TRBD1 (6 bases). The length of the CDR3 is 15 residues. Between the trimmed V and J ends, which lost 2 bases and 4 bases, there was a span of 14 bases. Germline-derived CDR1 and CDR2 are SGHAT and FQNNGV. This CDR3 is CASSLTGSIRYGYTF. The CDR3 DNA reads as TGTGCCAGCAGCTTAACAGGGTCGATTCGCTATGGCTACACCTTC.

V and J are TRBV5-6 and TRBJ2-7, with 8 bases aligning to TRBD2. CDR3 length: 15 amino acids. Germline V lookup: CDR1 SGHDT, CDR2 YYEEEE. After removal of 0 bases from V and 3 bases from J, the junction contained 5 bases not matched to a gene. The CDR3 protein is CASSLGGRTIYEQYF. The CDR3 nucleotides are TGTGCCAGCAGCTTGGGCGGGAGGACCATCTACGAGCAGTACTTC. The full variable domain, with the rest looked up from reference TRBV5-6 and TRBJ2-7, is DAGVTQSPTHLIKTRGQQVTLRCSPKSGHDTVSWYQQALGQGPQFIFQYYEEEERQRGNFPDRFSGHQFPNYSSELNVNALLLGDSALYLCASSLGGRTIYEQYFGPGTRLTVT.

V usage is TRBV9 and J usage is TRBJ1-6, with D perhaps TRBD1 (5 bases). The CDR3 has 17 amino acids. Trimming left V 3 bases short and J 7 bases short, with 20 bases between. In germline, CDR1 is SGDLS, CDR2 YYNGEE. CDR3 in DNA: TGTGCCAGCAGCGAGGGGAGGGGCCCTGACGGGAATTCACCCCTCCACTTT. Protein: CASSEGRGPDGNSPLHF.

This clonotype has at least ten counts. This chain connects TRBV6-1 to TRBJ1-2; D perhaps matches TRBD1 (5 bases). The CDR3 spans 15 residues. The germline CDR1 and CDR2 sequences are MNHNS and SASEGT. V was trimmed by 7 bases and J by 4 bases, leaving 19 bases between them. The DNA for the CDR3 is TGTGCCAGCACTCTCCGGGACGGGGGATTCTATGGCTACACCTTC. As protein: CASTLRDGGFYGYTF.

This clonotype has just a few counts. The chain employs TRBV19 and TRBJ1-1, with TRBD1 as a possible D gene (6 bases). The CDR3 is 15 amino acids. Trimming took off 5 bases at V and 3 bases at J, with 16 bases between the two ends. The germline V gene has CDR1 LNHDA and CDR2 SQIVND (reference sequence). The CDR3 coding sequence is TGTGCCAGTAGTGTGCAGGGGAAATTAGACACTGAAGCTTTCTTT. Translation: CASSVQGKLDTEAFF.

The V and J genes are TRBV4-1 and TRBJ2-7, with a tentative D call TRBD1 (6 bases). The CDR3 consists of 14 residues. CDR1 and CDR2 (germline): MGHRA, YSYEKL. V was shortened by 1 base and J by 4 bases, with 11 bases between the two germline ends. CDR3 in DNA: TGCGCCAGCAGCCAAGTCGCAGGGGATTACGAGCAGTACTTC. Its protein is CASSQVAGDYEQYF.

This rearrangement joins TRBV25-1 to TRBJ2-2; D uncertain. The CDR3 runs 15 residues. Trimming left V 0 bases short and J 8 bases short, with 13 bases between. The germline V gene has CDR1 MGHDK and CDR2 SYGVNS. The CDR3: CASSEYGSHPGELFF. In DNA form, the CDR3 reads TGTGCCAGCAGTGAATACGGCAGCCATCCTGGGGAGCTGTTTTTT.

This clonotype was detected many times. This chain uses TRBV7-2 with TRBJ2-5; perhaps D is TRBD1 or TRBD2 (5 bases each). The CDR3 has 16 amino acids. Germline-derived CDR1 and CDR2 are SGHTA and FQGNSA. The germline V and J ends were trimmed by 6 bases and 1 base, with 18 bases remaining between them. DNA of the CDR3: TGTGCCAGCAGTTACCCCCCGGGACGGACCCAAGAGACCCAGTACTTC. It translates to CASSYPPGRTQETQYF.

Many counts were recorded for this clonotype. DNA for the CDR3: TGTGCCAGCAGTCTACTATCCAGCTCCTATAATTCACCCCTCCACTTT. Amino acid sequence: CASSLLSSSYNSPLHF. The rearrangement joins TRBV28 to TRBJ1-6; the D is unclear. V shed 5 bases and J shed 0 bases, with 11 bases lying between them. CDR1 is MDHEN, CDR2 SYDVKM, per germline. The CDR3 consists of 16 residues.

This clonotype was counted ten times or more. The chain is built from TRBV2 and TRBJ1-4, with TRBD1 matching 9 bases. V gave up 3 bases and J gave up 7 bases; unmatched junction bases: 6. Germline lookup yields CDR1 SNHLY and CDR2 FYNNEI. The CDR3 is 15 amino acids. The CDR3 sequence is CASSDETGGSEKLFF. In DNA, the CDR3 is TGTGCCAGCAGTGATGAGACAGGGGGGAGTGAAAAACTGTTTTTT.

A few counts support this clonotype. The chain carries TRBV7-2 and TRBJ1-2; 8 bases agree with TRBD1. CDR1 SGHTA and CDR2 FQGNSA come from the germline V gene. Trimming removed 4 bases from V and 4 bases from J; junction bases left unmatched: 5. There are 14 residues in the CDR3. The CDR3: CASSSPGGSYGYTF. The DNA for the CDR3 is TGTGCCAGCAGCTCCCCAGGGGGCAGCTATGGCTACACCTTC.

The rearrangement links TRBV10-3 to TRBJ2-3; TRBD1 matches at 8 bases. The CDR3 extends over 14 amino acids. Germline CDR1 reads ENHRY; CDR2 reads SYGVKD. V lost 4 bases, J lost 4 bases, and 4 bases stayed unmatched. The CDR3 protein is CAISGTGTADTQYF. CDR3 sequence (DNA): TGTGCCATCAGTGGGACAGGGACCGCAGATACGCAGTATTTT.

Many counts were recorded for this clonotype. The gene calls are TRBV11-2 and TRBJ1-6; 7 bases line up with TRBD1. Germline CDR1 SGHAT, CDR2 FQNNGV. The junction had 7 bases not matched to a gene; V was cut back by 4 bases and J by 10 bases. This CDR3 has 14 residues. CDR3 region: CASSSTGSYSPLHF. The CDR3 bases are TGTGCCAGCAGCTCGACAGGGTCCTACTCACCCCTCCACTTT.

Many counts were recorded for this clonotype. The CDR3 bases are TGTGCCAGCAGCCCCGATTCGGGAAAGGGCACTGAAGCTTTCTTT. Translated, it gives CASSPDSGKGTEAFF. This sequence joins TRBV12-3 or TRBV12-4 and TRBJ1-1; D not certain. Deletions cut 6 bases from V and 4 bases from J, with 18 bases between. The CDR3 extends over 15 amino acids.

The rearrangement links TRBV20-1 to TRBJ2-7; D is perhaps TRBD2 (5 bases). The V end lost 5 bases, the J end lost 3 bases, and 17 bases lay between the germline ends. Germline loops: CDR1 DFQATT, CDR2 SNEGSKA (reference sequence). The CDR3 length is 14 residues. The CDR3 protein is CSAQTQLEHYEQYF. The CDR3 coding sequence is TGCAGTGCTCAGACCCAACTAGAACACTACGAGCAGTACTTC.

This clonotype was observed a few times. The chain recombines TRBV29-1 with TRBJ2-3, with D unresolved. The CDR3 runs to 14 residues. V was clipped by 0 bases and J by 2 bases, with 9 bases between them. Germline V CDR1 and CDR2: SQVTM, ANQGSEA. For the CDR3, the DNA is TGCAGCGTTGAAGATCCGAGGAACACAGATACGCAGTATTTT. As protein: CSVEDPRNTDTQYF.

This clonotype occurred many times. The V call is TRBV2, the J call TRBJ2-7; 13 bases fit TRBD2. CDR3 length: 14 amino acids. Germline loops: CDR1 SNHLY, CDR2 FYNNEI. V lost 7 bases, J lost 7 bases, and 7 bases stayed unmatched. CDR3: CASIPLAGGTEQYF. The DNA of the CDR3 is TGTGCCAGCATACCACTAGCGGGGGGGACTGAGCAGTACTTC.

This clonotype was recorded many times. This chain uses TRBV7-2 with TRBJ1-2, with D possibly matching TRBD1 (5 bases). The CDR3 length is 15 residues. The germline gives CDR1 SGHTA, CDR2 FQGNSA. V was clipped by 5 bases and J by 0 bases, with 13 bases between them. The CDR3 DNA reads TGTGCCAGCAGCCCCCGGTTGACAGCTAACTATGGCTACACCTTC. Residues: CASSPRLTANYGYTF.

This clonotype was seen at least ten times. The junction differs from germline at one of its ends, possibly a read error. V usage is TRBV5-1 and J usage is TRBJ1-1; D is undetermined. Per germline, CDR1 SGHRS and CDR2 YFSETQ. CDR3 length: 12 residues. The CDR3 is CASREGNTEAFF. CDR3 DNA sequence: TGTGCCAGCAGAGAGGGAAACACTGAAGCTTTCTTT.